Listed below are T cell receptor beta chains from one sample, sequenced in a study of T cells after yellow fever vaccination. TCRdb reanalysed the 5' RACE reads using MiXCR and keeps one entry per CDR3 protein. The sample consists of under 550,000 distinct CDR3 sequences, 20% to 25% of them appearing once. Sequencing used PBMCs, obtained approximately 22 days after the first yellow fever vaccination. The receptors here all came from a man between 18 and 35 years old who received the YFV17D yellow fever vaccine. CDR3s include the opening cysteine and the closing phenylalanine or tryptophan. D genes are given only for firm matches. Clone size is not always given. Where it is, it says once, few, many or a class for expanded clones.

size: NA
D: TRBD2
V: TRBV5-6
J: TRBJ2-1
DNA: TGTGCCAGCAGCCGAGGGACTAGCGGCCGTAGCTCCTACAATGAGCAGTTCTTC
CDR3: CASSRGTSGRSSYNEQFF

size: few
D: TRBD1
V: TRBV4-1
J: TRBJ2-7
DNA: TGCGCCAGCAGCCAAGAGACAGGGGCTAACGAGCAGTACTTC
CDR3: CASSQETGANEQYF

size: NA
D: NA
V: TRBV10-2
J: TRBJ1-2
DNA: TGCGCCAGCAGTGAGTCGACAGGAGTTGGGGGCTACACCTTC
CDR3: CASSESTGVGGYTF

size: few
D: NA
V: TRBV6-2/TRBV6-3
J: TRBJ1-5
DNA: TGTGCCAGCAGCCCGATTCGCCTAAGCAATCAGCCCCAGCATTTT
CDR3: CASSPIRLSNQPQHF

size: NA
D: NA
V: TRBV7-3
J: TRBJ2-3
DNA: TGTGCCAGCAGCTTAAGGGGGGCGGCAGATACGCAGTATTTT
CDR3: CASSLRGAADTQYF

size: few
D: NA
V: TRBV10-3
J: TRBJ1-2
DNA: TGTGCCATCAGTGAGTCAACCGGGCGCAATGGCTACACCTTC
CDR3: CAISESTGRNGYTF

size: NA
D: NA
V: TRBV12-3/TRBV12-4
J: TRBJ2-2
DNA: TGTGCCAGCAGTCACGACAGCCCTGGGGAGCTGTTTTTT
CDR3: CASSHDSPGELFF

size: NA
D: NA
V: TRBV3-1
J: TRBJ1-5
DNA: TGTGCCAGCAGCCAAGGGCTGGGAACTAGCAATCAGCCCCAGCATTTT
CDR3: CASSQGLGTSNQPQHF

size: NA
D: NA
V: TRBV4-2
J: TRBJ1-1
DNA: TGTGCCAGCAGGAGGACACCTAACACTGAAGCTTTCTTT
CDR3: CASRRTPNTEAFF

size: NA
D: NA
V: TRBV13
J: TRBJ2-5
DNA: TGTGCCAGCAGCCCTGGACAGTGGGAGACCCAGTACTTC
CDR3: CASSPGQWETQYF

size: many
D: NA
V: TRBV12-3/TRBV12-4
J: TRBJ1-1
DNA: TGTGCCAGCAGTTTACAGAACACTGAAGCTTTCTTT
CDR3: CASSLQNTEAFF

size: NA
D: TRBD2
V: TRBV7-2
J: TRBJ2-1
DNA: TGTGCCAGCAGCTCTCGACTAGCGGGGGGCAATGAGCAGTTCTTC
CDR3: CASSSRLAGGNEQFF

size: NA
D: NA
V: TRBV4-1
J: TRBJ1-1
DNA: TGCGCCAGCAGCCGCTCAGCCATGAGCACTGAAGCTTTCTTT
CDR3: CASSRSAMSTEAFF

size: NA
D: TRBD1
V: TRBV12-3/TRBV12-4
J: TRBJ2-1
DNA: TGTGCCAGCAGCCGGGACAGGGTTGCTGAGCAGTTCTTC
CDR3: CASSRDRVAEQFF

size: many
D: NA
V: TRBV4-3
J: TRBJ2-1
DNA: TGCGCCAGCAGCCAAGACATCCCCGCACCTGAGCAGTTCTTC
CDR3: CASSQDIPAPEQFF

size: NA
D: NA
V: TRBV20-1
J: TRBJ1-1
DNA: TGCAGTGCTGCGGACGGTAGCATGAACACTGAAGCTTTCTTT
CDR3: CSAADGSMNTEAFF

size: few
D: TRBD1
V: TRBV19
J: TRBJ1-1
DNA: TGTGCCAGTACCGCCGGGACAGTCGGGGCTTTCTTT
CDR3: CASTAGTVGAFF

size: few
D: NA
V: TRBV19
J: TRBJ2-5
DNA: TGTGCCACCGATGGGGCCGGGGGTCAAGGGACCCAGTACTTC
CDR3: CATDGAGGQGTQYF

size: few
D: TRBD1
V: TRBV28
J: TRBJ2-2
DNA: TGTGCCAGCAGTGAATTCGGGACAGGGAGAACCGGGGAGCTGTTTTTT
CDR3: CASSEFGTGRTGELFF

size: NA
D: TRBD2
V: TRBV20-1
J: TRBJ2-3
DNA: TGCAGTGCTAGCGGTCTAGCGGGGGGCCGCACAGATACGCAGTATTTT
CDR3: CSASGLAGGRTDTQYF

size: few
D: NA
V: TRBV7-2
J: TRBJ2-3
DNA: TGTGCCAGCAGCTTAGTGGCGGAGCAACTAGATACGCAGTATTTT
CDR3: CASSLVAEQLDTQYF

size: few
D: NA
V: TRBV5-4
J: TRBJ1-2
DNA: TGTGCCAGCAGCTGGGGGCCCGCATCTAACTATGGCTACACCTTC
CDR3: CASSWGPASNYGYTF

size: few
D: NA
V: TRBV7-2
J: TRBJ1-2
DNA: TGTGCCAGCAGCTTAGTCCCACTCGTGGATGGCTACACCTTC
CDR3: CASSLVPLVDGYTF

size: NA
D: TRBD2
V: TRBV7-2
J: TRBJ2-2
DNA: TGTGCCAGCAGAAGACTAGCGGGGGGCACCTCGGGCGGGGAGCTGTTTTTT
CDR3: CASRRLAGGTSGGELFF

size: NA
D: NA
V: TRBV7-8
J: TRBJ2-3
DNA: TGTGCCAGCAGCTTAAAGCTGTGGGGGGGCGTGGACTCAGATACGCAGTATTTT
CDR3: CASSLKLWGGVDSDTQYF

size: once
D: TRBD1
V: TRBV7-6
J: TRBJ2-2
DNA: TGTGTCAGCAGGACAGGGACCGGGGAGCTGTTTTTT
CDR3: CVSRTGTGELFF

size: NA
D: NA
V: TRBV5-1
J: TRBJ2-5
DNA: TGCGCCAGCAGCTTGCTGACCGATGCCCCAGAGACCCAGTACTTC
CDR3: CASSLLTDAPETQYF

size: NA
D: TRBD1
V: TRBV5-1
J: TRBJ1-1
DNA: TGCGCCAGCAGCTCAGCAGGGGACAGGGGCACTGAAGCTTTCTTT
CDR3: CASSSAGDRGTEAFF

size: NA
D: NA
V: TRBV12-3/TRBV12-4
J: TRBJ1-6
DNA: TGTGCCAGCGGAGGGACTGCTAATTCACCCCTCCACTTT
CDR3: CASGGTANSPLHF

size: few
D: NA
V: TRBV7-8
J: TRBJ1-2
DNA: TGTGCCAGCAGCCCTCTAGTCTCTAACTATGGCTACACCTTC
CDR3: CASSPLVSNYGYTF

size: NA
D: TRBD1
V: TRBV5-1
J: TRBJ1-1
DNA: TGCGCCAGCTTCGAGACAGGGTGGGACACTGAAGCTTTCTTT
CDR3: CASFETGWDTEAFF

size: NA
D: NA
V: TRBV6-2/TRBV6-3
J: TRBJ1-5
DNA: TGTGCCAGCAGTTACTCGGTCAGCGAAGGTCAGCCCCAGCATTTT
CDR3: CASSYSVSEGQPQHF

size: NA
D: NA
V: TRBV29-1
J: TRBJ2-3
DNA: TGCAGCGGCCGCCTACGGCGGGGGCCCTCTAGCACAGATACGCAGTATTTT
CDR3: CSGRLRRGPSSTDTQYF

size: few
D: NA
V: TRBV10-3
J: TRBJ1-1
DNA: TGTGCCATCAGTGTGTTATCGGGCACTGAAGCTTTCTTT
CDR3: CAISVLSGTEAFF

size: NA
D: NA
V: TRBV12-3/TRBV12-4
J: TRBJ2-5
DNA: TGTGCCAGCAGCAGATCGGCCTGGAAGATAGAGACCCAGTACTTC
CDR3: CASSRSAWKIETQYF

size: NA
D: TRBD2
V: TRBV4-3
J: TRBJ2-3
DNA: TGCGCCAGCAGCCAAGATTTGGGGACTAAACTACACGGGGATACGCAGTATTTT
CDR3: CASSQDLGTKLHGDTQYF

size: few
D: NA
V: TRBV7-2
J: TRBJ1-1
DNA: TGTGCCAGCAGCTTAGTCGTGGGGGCGGGCACTGAAGCTTTCTTT
CDR3: CASSLVVGAGTEAFF

size: NA
D: TRBD1
V: TRBV11-2
J: TRBJ2-2
DNA: TGTGCCAGCAGCTTAGATAGCGCTCTGGGGACAGGGTCCACCGGGGAGCTGTTTTTT
CDR3: CASSLDSALGTGSTGELFF

size: few
D: NA
V: TRBV5-4
J: TRBJ2-6
DNA: TGTGCCAGCAGCATCAAACTGGGAGCTGGGGCCAACGTCCTGACTTTC
CDR3: CASSIKLGAGANVLTF

size: NA
D: NA
V: TRBV7-9
J: TRBJ1-2
DNA: TGTGCCAGCAGCTTAGTTGAGACAGCTCGATATGGCTACACCTTC
CDR3: CASSLVETARYGYTF

size: many
D: NA
V: TRBV5-1
J: TRBJ2-2
DNA: TGCGCCAGCAGCTCACGGGGGGCGTCCACCGGGGAGCTGTTTTTT
CDR3: CASSSRGASTGELFF